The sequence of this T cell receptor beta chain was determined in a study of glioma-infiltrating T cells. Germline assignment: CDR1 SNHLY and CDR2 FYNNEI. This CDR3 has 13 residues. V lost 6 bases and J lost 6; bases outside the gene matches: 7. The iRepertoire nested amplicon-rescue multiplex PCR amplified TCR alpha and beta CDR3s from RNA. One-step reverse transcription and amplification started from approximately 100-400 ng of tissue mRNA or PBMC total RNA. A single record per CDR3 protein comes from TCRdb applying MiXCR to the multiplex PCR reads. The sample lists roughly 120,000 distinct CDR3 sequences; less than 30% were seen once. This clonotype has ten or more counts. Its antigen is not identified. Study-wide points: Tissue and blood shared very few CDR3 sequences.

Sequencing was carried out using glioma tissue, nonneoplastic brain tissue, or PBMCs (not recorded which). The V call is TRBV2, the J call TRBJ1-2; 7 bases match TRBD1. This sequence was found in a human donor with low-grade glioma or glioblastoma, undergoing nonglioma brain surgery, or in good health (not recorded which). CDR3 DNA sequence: TGTGCCAGCAGCGCTACAGGGGAGGATGGCTACACCTTC. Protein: CASSATGEDGYTF.